These T cell receptor beta chains were read from a single sample in a study of blood T cell repertoires in COVID-19. Sequencing was performed with immunoSEQ multiplex PCR; in TCRdb, only in-frame clones are kept and a portion is missing. The table shows 50,000 or so clones, with 75% to 95% occurring only once. Sequenced sample: peripheral blood. These receptors were obtained from a human donor with active COVID-19. The donor label of this sample is uncertain. CDR3s include the opening cysteine and the closing phenylalanine or tryptophan. The order of the fields is J gene, V gene, clone size, D gene, CDR3 protein, CDR3 DNA. D genes are given only for firm matches. Expanded clones are given a class, and other clones once, few, many or no size at all.

>TRBJ1-1|TRBV19|-|TRBD1
CATMTGLNTEAFF
TGTGCCACCATGACAGGGTTGAACACTGAAGCTTTCTTT
>TRBJ2-7|TRBV14|-|-
CASSPHTGGGSSYEQYF
TGTGCCAGCAGCCCCCATACAGGGGGGGGAAGCTCCTACGAGCAGTACTTC
>TRBJ1-2|TRBV7-8|-|-
CASSLDRDNYGYTF
TGTGCCAGCAGCTTAGACAGGGACAACTATGGCTACACCTTC
>TRBJ2-3|TRBV6-1|-|TRBD1
CASSEETGWFTDTQYF
TGTGCCAGCAGTGAAGAGACAGGGTGGTTCACAGATACGCAGTATTTT
>TRBJ2-1|TRBV5-4|-|-
CASSLGGGPGGYDEQFF
TGTGCCAGCAGCCTCGGTGGAGGGCCAGGGGGATACGATGAGCAGTTCTTC
>TRBJ2-7|TRBV19|-|TRBD2
CASSFLAGESYEQYF
TGTGCCAGTAGTTTCCTAGCGGGAGAGTCCTACGAGCAGTACTTC
>TRBJ2-2|TRBV7-6|-|TRBD1
CASRHDRGLSTGELFF
TGTGCCAGCAGGCACGACAGGGGGCTGAGCACCGGGGAGCTGTTTTTT
>TRBJ2-3|TRBV7-3|-|-
CASSLSGSGTDTQYF
TGTGCCAGCAGCCTCTCGGGTAGCGGTACAGATACGCAGTATTTT
>TRBJ1-1|TRBV3-1/TRBV3-2|-|-
CASSLGSRAFF
TGTGCCAGCAGCCTCGGGTCTAGGGCTTTCTTT
>TRBJ1-1|TRBV2|-|-
CASERPNTEAFF
TGTGCCAGTGAGAGGCCGAACACTGAAGCTTTCTTT
>TRBJ2-5|TRBV5-1|-|TRBD2
CASSFTSAPQETQYF
TGCGCCAGCAGCTTTACTAGCGCTCCCCAAGAGACCCAGTACTTC
>TRBJ2-7|TRBV5-1|-|TRBD2
CASSLAFTRTSGSHEQYF
TGCGCCAGCAGCTTGGCCTTTACTAGGACTAGCGGGAGTCACGAGCAGTACTTC
>TRBJ2-5|TRBV4-3|-|-
CASSQDGTGHQETQYF
TGCGCCAGCAGCCAAGATGGCACAGGCCACCAAGAGACCCAGTACTTC
>TRBJ1-2|TRBV15|-|-
CATSTQQGYGYTF
TGTGCCACCAGCACCCAACAGGGATATGGCTACACCTTC
>TRBJ1-1|TRBV21-1|-|-
CASSKDRSTKNTEAFF
TGTGCCAGCAGCAAAGACAGATCTACGAAGAACACTGAAGCTTTCTTT
>TRBJ1-2|TRBV7-9|-|-
CASTKGTGEGDGYTF
TGTGCCAGCACCAAAGGGACCGGGGAGGGGGATGGCTACACCTTC
>TRBJ2-3|TRBV19|-|-
CASSIVGVDTQYF
TGTGCCAGTAGTATAGTCGGGGTAGATACGCAGTATTTT
>TRBJ2-1|TRBV27|-|TRBD2
CASSLSAGKEQFF
TGTGCCAGCAGTTTGTCAGCGGGGAAGGAGCAGTTCTTC
>TRBJ1-1|TRBV29-1|-|-
CSVARVAGPRNTEAFF
TGCAGCGTTGCCCGGGTGGCGGGGCCGAGGAACACTGAAGCTTTCTTT
>TRBJ1-2|TRBV6-5|-|TRBD1
CASSYSGTGAYGYTF
TGTGCCAGCAGTTATTCCGGGACAGGGGCCTATGGCTACACCTTC
>TRBJ2-2|TRBV19|-|-
CASRPGANTGELFF
TGTGCCAGTAGACCAGGGGCGAACACCGGGGAGCTGTTTTTT
>TRBJ1-1|TRBV7-9|-|-
CASSTSPGDAEAFF
TGTGCCAGCAGCACCTCCCCAGGGGACGCTGAAGCTTTCTTT
>TRBJ1-2|TRBV6-5|-|TRBD1
CASSAGTGNYGYTF
TGTGCCAGCAGCGCCGGGACAGGGAACTATGGCTACACCTTC
>TRBJ1-1|TRBV20-1|-|TRBD1
CSASGLQGGNTEAFF
TGCAGTGCTAGTGGTTTACAGGGGGGGAACACTGAAGCTTTCTTT
>TRBJ2-7|TRBV6-5|-|TRBD1
CASSGTGASYEQYF
TGTGCCAGCAGCGGGACAGGGGCCTCCTACGAGCAGTACTTC
>TRBJ2-5|TRBV27|-|TRBD1
CASSFRGTETQYF
TGTGCCAGCAGTTTCAGGGGGACAGAGACCCAGTACTTC
>TRBJ2-1|TRBV9|few|TRBD2
CASSIPASSGGNEQFF
TGTGCCAGCAGCATCCCGGCCTCTAGCGGGGGGAATGAGCAGTTCTTC
>TRBJ1-2|TRBV27|-|TRBD1
CASSYRGGYGYTF
TGTGCCAGCAGCTACAGGGGTGGCTATGGCTACACCTTC
>TRBJ1-1|TRBV6-2/TRBV6-3|-|-
CASSYGQNTEAFF
TGTGCCAGCAGTTACGGCCAGAACACTGAAGCTTTCTTT
>TRBJ2-7|TRBV18|-|TRBD1
CASSPGTAPYEQYF
TGTGCCAGCTCACCCGGGACAGCTCCCTACGAGCAGTACTTC
>TRBJ1-1|TRBV5-5|-|-
CASSFSFLGLGRENTEAFF
TGTGCCAGCAGCTTCTCATTTTTGGGTTTAGGGAGGGAGAACACTGAAGCTTTCTTT
>TRBJ2-4|TRBV21-1|-|-
CASSGQGYNIQYF
TGTGCCAGCAGCGGACAGGGTTACAACATTCAGTACTTC
>TRBJ1-2|TRBV28|once|TRBD1
CASSTGGNYGYTF
TGTGCCAGCAGTACAGGGGGGAACTATGGCTACACCTTC
>TRBJ2-7|TRBV12-5|-|TRBD1
CASGPDRAPYEQYF
TGTGCTAGTGGCCCTGACAGGGCCCCCTACGAGCAGTACTTC
>TRBJ2-7|TRBV7-9|-|-
CASSQTIEYEQYF
TGTGCCAGCAGCCAAACGATAGAGTACGAGCAGTACTTC
>TRBJ2-1|TRBV7-9|-|TRBD1
CASSSPRDRVLF
TGTGCCAGCAGCTCGCCTCGGGACAGGGTTCTCTTC
>TRBJ2-7|TRBV28|-|-
CASRSPGFEQYF
TGTGCCAGCAGGTCCCCAGGGTTCGAGCAGTACTTC
>TRBJ2-1|TRBV30|-|-
CAWSVRRSGFF
TGTGCCTGGAGTGTACGCCGCTCCGGGTTCTTC
>TRBJ2-1|TRBV5-6|-|TRBD2
CASSSSRTSGGSNEQFF
TGTGCCAGCAGCTCGTCCCGGACTAGCGGGGGGAGCAATGAGCAGTTCTTC
>TRBJ2-7|TRBV11-2|-|-
CASSLVSYEQYF
TGTGCCAGCAGCTTAGTATCCTACGAGCAGTACTTC
>TRBJ2-1|TRBV16|-|TRBD1
CASSPRDRDGNEQFF
TGTGCCAGCAGCCCCCGGGACAGGGATGGGAATGAGCAGTTCTTC
>TRBJ2-6|TRBV6-4|-|-
CASSEQGPGGANVLTF
TGTGCCAGCAGTGAACAGGGCCCCGGGGGGGCCAACGTCCTGACTTTC